The 22 T cell receptor beta chains presented below share a single source sample, sequenced in a study of blood T cell repertoires in COVID-19. Here immunoSEQ multiplex PCR was the method, and the copy in TCRdb shows in-frame clones only, minus some. Of 87,000 or so clones detected, about 82% appear once; the ten largest clones hold 20% to 25%. The sample comprised peripheral blood. These receptors all come from a woman older than 75 in a cohort sampled during active or convalescent COVID-19.

This clone has only one observation. This rearrangement joins TRBV5-1 to TRBJ2-1; perhaps TRBD1 as D (6 bases). The CDR3 covers 13 residues. Germline-derived CDR1 and CDR2 are SGHRS and YFSETQ. Trimming removed 0 bases at V and 6 bases at J, with 7 bases between. CDR3 protein: CASSLAGVNEQFF. The CDR3 DNA is TGCGCCAGCAGCTTGGCAGGGGTCAATGAGCAGTTCTTC.

The chain couples TRBV18 to TRBJ1-1; D is undetermined. CDR1 is KGHSH and CDR2 is LQKENI in the germline V gene. This CDR3 region has 13 residues. V lost 5 bases, J lost 1 base, and 8 bases lay in between. The DNA of the CDR3 is TGTGCCAGCTCAGAACAGAAGAACACTGAAGCTTTCTTT. Protein product: CASSEQKNTEAFF.

This clone appeared once. V and J are TRBV2 and TRBJ2-7, with a weak D call TRBD2 (6 bases). This CDR3 comprises 13 residues. The V end lost 8 bases, the J end lost 4 bases, and 15 bases lay between the germline ends. The V gene's germline CDR1 is SNHLY and CDR2 FYNNEI. CDR3 loop: CASGWDSIYEQYF. For the CDR3, the DNA is TGTGCCAGCGGATGGGACTCAATTTACGAGCAGTACTTC.

This clone was seen only once. The rearrangement links TRBV7-9 to TRBJ1-2; 7 bases are shared with TRBD1. J was trimmed by 4 bases and V by 2 bases; bases with no gene match: 10. The CDR3 consists of 16 residues. CDR1 is SEHNR, CDR2 FQNEAQ, per germline (reference sequence). The CDR3 region has the DNA TGTGCCAGCAGCTTAACTTCCACAGGGGACCCCTATGGCTACACCTTC. Protein: CASSLTSTGDPYGYTF.

V and J are TRBV25-1 and TRBJ1-6; 10 nucleotides line up with TRBD1. V shed 8 bases and J 7 bases; nucleotides not matched to a gene: 8. Germline V gives CDR1 MGHDK, CDR2 SYGVNS. The CDR3 totals 15 residues. As DNA, the CDR3 is TGTGCCAGCGCACTCGCGGACAGGGGGAATTCACCCCTCCACTTT. This encodes CASALADRGNSPLHF.

This clone has more than one count but fewer than ten. The chain joins TRBV10-1 to TRBJ2-1; no clear D gene. Trimming left V 3 bases short and J 4 bases short, with 13 bases between. This CDR3 is 15 amino acids long. Looked up from germline, CDR1 is WNHNN and CDR2 is SYGVQD (reference sequence). CDR3 sequence: CASSDTAYGYNEQFF. The CDR3 DNA follows: TGCGCCAGCAGTGATACAGCCTACGGTTACAATGAGCAGTTCTTC.

CDR3 amino acids: CASSPGTGALYGYTF. The CDR3 coding sequence is TGTGCCAGCAGTCCCGGGACAGGAGCCCTCTATGGCTACACCTTC. The chain links TRBV6-5 to TRBJ1-2, with TRBD1 matching over 8 bases. V gave up 5 bases and J gave up 4 bases; unmatched junction bases: 9. Germline values: CDR1 MNHEY, CDR2 SVGAGI. The CDR3 runs to 15 residues.

The rearrangement uses TRBV30 and TRBJ1-2, with a possible D match to TRBD1 (6 bases). CDR1 is GTSNPN and CDR2 is SVGIG in the germline V gene (reference sequence). CDR3 length equals 11 residues. V lost 5 bases and J 5 bases, leaving 9 bases between the germline ends. The CDR3 bases are TGTGCCTGGTCCACAGGGTATGGCTACACCTTC. It is translated as CAWSTGYGYTF.

The chain uses TRBV19 and TRBJ1-6, with a possible D match to TRBD1 (6 bases). Germline values: CDR1 LNHDA, CDR2 SQIVND (reference sequence). Trimming took off 3 bases at V and 8 bases at J, with 23 bases between the two ends. The CDR3 extends over 18 amino acids. CDR3 nucleotides: TGTGCCAGTAGTATGCCCCCCAGCAGGGGAGGGTCATATTCACCCCTCCACTTT. It codes for CASSMPPSRGGSYSPLHF.

The CDR3 sequence is CASSQQGMGTEAFF. The CDR3 DNA reads TGTGCCAGCAGCCAACAGGGTATGGGCACTGAAGCTTTCTTT. The chain employs TRBV3-1 (or the pseudogene TRBV3-2) and TRBJ1-1, with D possibly TRBD1 on 5 matching bases. Trimming took 2 bases from V and 4 from J, leaving 11 bases between them. CDR1 and CDR2 from the germline V gene are LGHDT and YNNKEL (reference sequence). The CDR3 length is 14 residues.

The chain combines TRBV10-3 with TRBJ1-5; 9 nucleotides line up with TRBD1. Unmatched junction bases numbered 8, after V lost 4 bases and J lost 4 bases. Germline V CDR1 and CDR2: ENHRY, SYGVKD. This CDR3 is 16 amino acids long. The DNA for the CDR3 is TGTGCCATCAGTGCCCGGACAGGGGCACGGAATCAGCCCCAGCATTTT. Its translation is CAISARTGARNQPQHF.

This chain links TRBV28 with TRBJ1-1; possible D gene TRBD1, 6 bases. The CDR3 contains 17 residues. Germline V CDR1 and CDR2: MDHEN, SYDVKM. The V gene lost 4 bases and the J gene lost 4 bases, with 22 bases spanning the gap. The CDR3 loop reads CASSSAAGGFSSTEAFF. CDR3 sequence (DNA): TGTGCCAGCAGTTCCGCGGCGGGGGGCTTCTCAAGCACTGAAGCTTTCTTT.

The chain uses TRBV5-1 and TRBJ1-5, with 8 bases that match TRBD1. Losses at the gene ends were 3 bases for V and 2 bases for J; bases not matched to a gene: 16. Looked up from germline, CDR1 is SGHRS and CDR2 is YFSETQ. This CDR3 is 19 amino acids long. CDR3 sequence: CASSWWDRRYAQGNQPQHF. In DNA form, the CDR3 reads TGCGCCAGCAGCTGGTGGGACAGGCGTTACGCGCAGGGCAATCAGCCCCAGCATTTT. Variable domain in full (rest from reference TRBV5-1 and TRBJ1-5): KAGVTQTPRYLIKTRGQQVTLSCSPISGHRSVSWYQQTPGQGLQFLFEYFSETQRNKGNFPGRFSGRQFSNSRSEMNVSTLELGDSALYLCASSWWDRRYAQGNQPQHFGDGTRLSIL.

The chain recombines TRBV5-1 with TRBJ2-5; the match to TRBD2 covers 7 bases. The junction had 14 bases not matched to a gene; V was cut back by 6 bases and J by 3 bases. The germline CDR1 and CDR2 sequences are SGHRS and YFSETQ. The length of the CDR3 is 16 residues. The chain's CDR3 is CASTKAGVSNEETQYF. Here the CDR3 DNA reads TGCGCCAGCACCAAGGCGGGAGTTTCGAACGAAGAGACCCAGTACTTC.

V gene TRBV24-1 combines with J gene TRBJ1-5; D is undetermined. CDR1 and CDR2 from the germline V gene are KGHDR and SFDVKD. The V and J ends lost 9 bases and 2 bases respectively, with 10 bases between them. CDR3 length: 13 amino acids. CDR3 in amino acids: CATRGPGNQPQHF. CDR3 DNA sequence: TGTGCCACCCGCGGGCCGGGCAATCAGCCCCAGCATTTT.

V is TRBV29-1 and J is TRBJ1-3, with unresolved D. This CDR3 contains 12 residues. Trimming pared 3 bases from V and 3 bases from J, leaving 6 bases between. Germline lookup yields CDR1 SQVTM and CDR2 ANQGSEA. The CDR3 reads CSVDLGGNTIYF. CDR3 sequence (DNA): TGCAGCGTTGATCTAGGTGGAAACACCATATATTTT.

The rearrangement joins TRBV7-6 to TRBJ1-1; TRBD1 matches at 10 bases. The CDR3 spans 15 residues. The V and J ends lost 4 bases and 0 bases, in that order; junction bases with no gene match: 2. Germline values: CDR1 SGHVS, CDR2 FNYEAQ. The CDR3 region is CASSWGTGVNTEAFF. The CDR3 region has the DNA TGTGCCAGCAGCTGGGGGACAGGGGTGAACACTGAAGCTTTCTTT.

The count of this clone is one. The gene calls are TRBV28 and TRBJ1-1; 11 positions match TRBD1. Germline lookup yields CDR1 MDHEN and CDR2 SYDVKM. This CDR3 is 16 amino acids long. The ends lost 6 bases at V and 5 bases at J; junction bases unmatched: 11. CDR3 sequence reads: CASSPKLDRGHTEAFF. The CDR3 bases are TGTGCCAGCAGCCCGAAATTGGACAGGGGGCATACTGAAGCTTTCTTT.

This chain uses TRBV5-1 with TRBJ2-1, with 8 bases identical to TRBD2. Per the germline V gene, CDR1 is SGHRS and CDR2 is YFSETQ. The CDR3 runs to 16 residues. Germline trimming cut 4 bases from V and 8 bases from J; bases unmatched to any gene: 14. The CDR3 protein is CASSPTPTSDLYEQFF. The CDR3 DNA follows: TGCGCCAGCAGCCCGACACCGACTAGCGATCTCTATGAGCAGTTCTTC. Drawing the rest from reference TRBV5-1 and TRBJ2-1, the complete variable domain is KAGVTQTPRYLIKTRGQQVTLSCSPISGHRSVSWYQQTPGQGLQFLFEYFSETQRNKGNFPGRFSGRQFSNSRSEMNVSTLELGDSALYLCASSPTPTSDLYEQFFGPGTRLTVL.

This clone has a handful of counts. The chain carries TRBV6-4 and TRBJ2-3; TRBD1 agrees at 8 bases. The trim removed 4 bases at V and 4 bases at J, leaving 1 base unmatched. Germline V gene lookup returns CDR1 MRHNA and CDR2 SNTAGT. The CDR3 length is 13 residues. DNA of the CDR3: TGTGCCAGCAGTGTGGACAGGGCAGATACGCAGTATTTT. Its protein product is CASSVDRADTQYF.

This rearrangement joins TRBV11-3 to TRBJ2-3; D perhaps matches TRBD2 (5 bases). Per the germline V gene, CDR1 is SGHNT and CDR2 is YENEEA. V was pared by 5 bases and J by 4 bases, with 13 bases between. The CDR3 runs 14 residues. CDR3 in amino acids: CASSLSGRSDTQYF. Here the CDR3 DNA reads TGTGCCAGCAGCCTGTCGGGGAGATCAGATACGCAGTATTTT.

V usage is TRBV25-1 and J usage is TRBJ2-5; the D gene is possibly TRBD1 (6 bases). The CDR3 runs to 14 residues. With 5 bases removed from V and 5 bases from J, the gap between germline ends came to 15 bases. The germline CDR1 and CDR2 sequences are MGHDK and SYGVNS. The CDR3 spells CASSQTGLQETQYF. Here the CDR3 DNA reads TGTGCCAGCAGTCAAACAGGGCTCCAGGAGACCCAGTACTTC. The full variable domain, with the rest looked up from reference TRBV25-1 and TRBJ2-5, is EADIYQTPRYLVIGTGKKITLECSQTMGHDKMYWYQQDPGMELHLIHYSYGVNSTEKGDLSSESTVSRIRTEHFPLTLESARPSHTSQYLCASSQTGLQETQYFGPGTRLLVL.